This TCR beta chain derives from a study of T cells in Graves' hyperthyroidism and ophthalmopathy. Amplified regions were TCR beta CDR3 sequences from RNA transcripts. When the TCR CDR3 underwent first-round RT-PCR, the HTBI primer set was used. From the multiplex PCR reads, TCRdb called clonotypes with MiXCR, one entry per CDR3 protein. This table has roughly 510,000 distinct CDR3 sequences, approximately 48% appearing once. Lactation, pregnancy, other autoimmune disease or uncontrolled infection excluded patients. For the diagnoses, clinical symptoms, serum thyroxine and TRAb, thyroid ultrasound and orbital computed tomography were used. Findings and caveats of the study: The model predicted ophthalmopathy a median about 6.6 months before onset. Most thyroid-expanded clonotypes above 0.001 were also found in blood.

This clonotype was picked up a small number of times. Antigen specificity is unknown. Sequenced material: peripheral blood or thyroid tissue (not recorded which). The receptor's source is an adult woman with Graves' disease, either hyperthyroidism or ophthalmopathy (not recorded which).

CDR3 coding DNA: TGTGCCACCAGCTCAGTCGGCCAGGGGAGGCACAATGAGCAGTTCTTC. Translated: CATSSVGQGRHNEQFF. The V call is TRBV15, the J call TRBJ2-1; D might be TRBD1 or TRBD2, each matching 6 bases. This CDR3 has 16 amino acids. The germline gives CDR1 LNHNV, CDR2 YYDKDF (reference sequence). V was trimmed by 5 bases and J by 5 bases, leaving 19 bases between them.